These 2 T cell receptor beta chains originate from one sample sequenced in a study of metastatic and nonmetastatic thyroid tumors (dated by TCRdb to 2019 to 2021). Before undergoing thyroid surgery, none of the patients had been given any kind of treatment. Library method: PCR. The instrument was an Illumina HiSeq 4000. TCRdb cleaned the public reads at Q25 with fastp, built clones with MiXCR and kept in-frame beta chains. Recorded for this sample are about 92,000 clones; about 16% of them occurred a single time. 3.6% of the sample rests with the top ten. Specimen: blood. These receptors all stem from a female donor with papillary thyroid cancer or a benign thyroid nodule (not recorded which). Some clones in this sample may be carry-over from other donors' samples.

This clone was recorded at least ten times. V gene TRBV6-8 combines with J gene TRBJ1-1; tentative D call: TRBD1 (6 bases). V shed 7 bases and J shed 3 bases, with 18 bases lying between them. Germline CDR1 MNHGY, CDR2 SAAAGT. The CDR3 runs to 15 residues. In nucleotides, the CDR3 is TGTGCCAGCAACGAGATCGACAGGCTACACACTGAAGCTTTCTTT. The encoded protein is CASNEIDRLHTEAFF.

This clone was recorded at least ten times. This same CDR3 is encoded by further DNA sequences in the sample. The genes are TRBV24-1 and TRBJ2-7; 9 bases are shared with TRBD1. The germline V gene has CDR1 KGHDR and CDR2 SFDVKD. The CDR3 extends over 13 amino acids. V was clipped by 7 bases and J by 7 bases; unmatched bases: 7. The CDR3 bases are TGTGCCACCAGCCGGGACAGGGATGGGGAGCAGTACTTC. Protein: CATSRDRDGEQYF.